This T cell receptor beta chain was profiled in a study of blood T cell repertoires in COVID-19. Study-wide background: PBMCs, B-cell-depleted T cells, or T cells were the source of the cDNA or gDNA that made up the material.

Original processing methods: For nucleated cells, counts were estimated from reference gene primer amplification. Measured with immunoSEQ multiplex PCR; TCRdb has only the in-frame clones, and not every one. D and trimming come from the DNA, and the V and J calls and clone size come from that table. The table records approximately 140,000 clones, around 88% of them present only once. The specimen was peripheral blood. The source is a human donor in a cohort sampled during active COVID-19.

This CDR3 reads CASTERANTGELFF. CDR3 DNA: TGTGCCAGCACCGAGCGGGCGAACACCGGGGAGCTGTTTTTT. V and J are TRBV3-1 (or the pseudogene TRBV3-2) and TRBJ2-2; the D gene is possibly TRBD2 (6 bases). The CDR3 length is 14 residues. Germline CDR1 LGHDT, CDR2 YNNKEL (reference sequence). Trimming took off 7 bases at V and 0 bases at J, with 9 bases between the two ends.